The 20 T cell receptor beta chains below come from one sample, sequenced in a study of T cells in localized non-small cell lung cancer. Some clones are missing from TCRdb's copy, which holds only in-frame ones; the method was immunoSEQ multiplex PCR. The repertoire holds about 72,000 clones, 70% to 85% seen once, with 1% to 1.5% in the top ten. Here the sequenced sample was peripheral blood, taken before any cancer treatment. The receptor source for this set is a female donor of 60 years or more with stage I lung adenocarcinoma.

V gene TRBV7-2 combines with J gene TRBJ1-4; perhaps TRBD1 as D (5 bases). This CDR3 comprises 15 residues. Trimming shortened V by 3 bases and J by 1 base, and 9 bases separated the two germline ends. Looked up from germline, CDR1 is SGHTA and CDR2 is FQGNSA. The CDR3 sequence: CASSFGGKTNEKLFF. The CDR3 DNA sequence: TGTGCCAGCAGCTTCGGGGGGAAAACTAATGAAAAACTGTTTTTT. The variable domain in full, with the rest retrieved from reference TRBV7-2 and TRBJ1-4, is GAGVSQSPSNKVTEKGKDVELRCDPISGHTALYWYRQSLGQGLEFLIYFQGNSAPDKSGLPSDRFSAERTGGSVSTLTIQRTQQEDSAVYLCASSFGGKTNEKLFFGSGTQLSVL.

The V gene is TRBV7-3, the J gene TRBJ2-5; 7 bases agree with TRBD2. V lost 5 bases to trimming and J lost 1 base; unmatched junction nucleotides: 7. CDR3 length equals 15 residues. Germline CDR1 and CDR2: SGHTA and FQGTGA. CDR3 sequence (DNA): TGTGCCAGCAGCCAGCAGGGCGGGGGCCAAGAGACCCAGTACTTC. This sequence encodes CASSQQGGGQETQYF.

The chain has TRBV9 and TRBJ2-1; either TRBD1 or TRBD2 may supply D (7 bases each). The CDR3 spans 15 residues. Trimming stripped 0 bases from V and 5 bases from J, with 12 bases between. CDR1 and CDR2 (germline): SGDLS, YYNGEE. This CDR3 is CASSVEGRGHNEQFF. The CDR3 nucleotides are TGTGCCAGCAGCGTAGAGGGGAGGGGGCACAATGAGCAGTTCTTC. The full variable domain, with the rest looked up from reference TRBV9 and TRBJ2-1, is DSGVTQTPKHLITATGQRVTLRCSPRSGDLSVYWYQQSLDQGLQFLIQYYNGEERAKGNILERFSAQQFPDLHSELNLSSLELGDSALYFCASSVEGRGHNEQFFGPGTRLTVL.

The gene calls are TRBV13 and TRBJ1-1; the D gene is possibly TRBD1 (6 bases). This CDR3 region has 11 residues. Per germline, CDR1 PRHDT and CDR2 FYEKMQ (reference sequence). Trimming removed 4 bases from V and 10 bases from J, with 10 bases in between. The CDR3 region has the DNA TGTGCCAGCAGCTACAGGGTCGGAGCTTTCTTT. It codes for CASSYRVGAFF.

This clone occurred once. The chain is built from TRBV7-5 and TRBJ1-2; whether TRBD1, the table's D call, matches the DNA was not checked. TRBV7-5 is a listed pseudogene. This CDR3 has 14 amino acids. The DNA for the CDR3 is TGTGTCAGAAGCGAACGGACAGGGGACTATGGCTACACCTTC. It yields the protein CVRSERTGDYGYTF.

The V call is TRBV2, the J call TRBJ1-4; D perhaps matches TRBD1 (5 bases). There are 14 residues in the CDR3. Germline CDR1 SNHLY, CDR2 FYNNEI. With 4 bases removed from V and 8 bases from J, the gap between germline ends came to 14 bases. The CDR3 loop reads CASSVQGRGEKLFF. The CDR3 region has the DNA TGTGCCAGCAGTGTGCAGGGTCGAGGGGAAAAACTGTTTTTT.

CDR3 sequence reads: CASSYSKLVGELFF. For the CDR3, the DNA is TGTGCCAGCAGTTACTCGAAGTTGGTCGGGGAGCTGTTTTTT. The chain joins TRBV6-5 to TRBJ2-2; D not resolved. Germline CDR1 reads MNHEY; CDR2 reads SVGAGI. CDR3 length: 14 amino acids. The ends were cut back, 0 bases at V and 7 bases at J, with 9 bases in the middle.

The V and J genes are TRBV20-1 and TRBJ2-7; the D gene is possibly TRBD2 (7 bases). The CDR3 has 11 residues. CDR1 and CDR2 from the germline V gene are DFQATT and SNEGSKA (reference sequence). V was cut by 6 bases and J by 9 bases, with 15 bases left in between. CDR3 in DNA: TGCAGTGCCCAACGGGGGGCCGGGCAGTACTTC. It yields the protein CSAQRGAGQYF.

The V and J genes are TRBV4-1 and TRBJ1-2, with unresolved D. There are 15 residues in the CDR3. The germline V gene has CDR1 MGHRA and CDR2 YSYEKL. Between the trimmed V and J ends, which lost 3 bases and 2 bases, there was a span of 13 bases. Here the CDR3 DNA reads TGCGCCAGCAGCCACGGAGACTCAAGAAACTATGGCTACACCTTC. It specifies CASSHGDSRNYGYTF.

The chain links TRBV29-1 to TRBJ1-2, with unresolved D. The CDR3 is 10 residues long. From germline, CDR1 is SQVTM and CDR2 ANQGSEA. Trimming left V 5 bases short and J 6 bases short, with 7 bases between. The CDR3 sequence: CSVSEDGYTF. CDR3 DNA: TGCAGCGTTTCGGAGGATGGCTACACCTTC.

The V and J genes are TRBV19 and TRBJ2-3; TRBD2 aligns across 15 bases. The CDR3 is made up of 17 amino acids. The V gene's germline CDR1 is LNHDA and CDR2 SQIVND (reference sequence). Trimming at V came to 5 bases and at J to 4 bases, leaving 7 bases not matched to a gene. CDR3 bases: TGTGCCAGTAGTCCGATGGGACTAGCGGGGGGCTCAGATACGCAGTATTTT. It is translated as CASSPMGLAGGSDTQYF. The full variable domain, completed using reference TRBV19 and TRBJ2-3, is DGGITQSPKYLFRKEGQNVTLSCEQNLNHDAMYWYRQDPGQGLRLIYYSQIVNDFQKGDIAEGYSVSREKKESFPLTVTSAQKNPTAFYLCASSPMGLAGGSDTQYFGPGTRLTVL.

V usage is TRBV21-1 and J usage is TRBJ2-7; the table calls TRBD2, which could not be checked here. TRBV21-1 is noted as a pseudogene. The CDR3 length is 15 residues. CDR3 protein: CASSKSRLRSYEQYF. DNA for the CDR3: TGTGCCAGCAGCAAATCGCGCCTGCGATCCTACGAGCAGTACTTC.

The CDR3 DNA reads TGTGCCAGCAGTGAGGACAGGCTAATCACCGGGGAGCTGTTTTTT. Residues: CASSEDRLITGELFF. V and J are TRBV2 and TRBJ2-2; TRBD1 matches 7 bases. The V segment lost 3 bases and the J segment 4 bases; nucleotides outside the gene matches: 5. The CDR3 is 15 amino acids. Germline CDR1 reads SNHLY; CDR2 reads FYNNEI.

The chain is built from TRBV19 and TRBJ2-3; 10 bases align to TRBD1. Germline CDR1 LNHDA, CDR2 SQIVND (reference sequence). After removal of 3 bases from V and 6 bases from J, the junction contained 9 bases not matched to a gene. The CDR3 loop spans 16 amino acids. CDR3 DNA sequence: TGTGCCAGTAGTATTAGGACAGGGGGAAGAGAGGATACGCAGTATTTT. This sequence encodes CASSIRTGGREDTQYF.

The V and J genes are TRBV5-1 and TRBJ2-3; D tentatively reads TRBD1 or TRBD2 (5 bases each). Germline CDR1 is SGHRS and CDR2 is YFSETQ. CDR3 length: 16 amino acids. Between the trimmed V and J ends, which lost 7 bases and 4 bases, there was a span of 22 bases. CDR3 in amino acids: CASGGWDPDGADTQYF. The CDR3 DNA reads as TGCGCCAGCGGAGGTTGGGACCCTGACGGGGCAGATACGCAGTATTTT.

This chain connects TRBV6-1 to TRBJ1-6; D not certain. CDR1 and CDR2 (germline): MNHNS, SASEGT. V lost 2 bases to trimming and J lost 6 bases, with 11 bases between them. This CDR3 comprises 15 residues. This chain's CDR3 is CASSEFKIPNSPLHF. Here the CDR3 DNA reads TGTGCCAGCAGTGAATTTAAGATCCCTAATTCACCCCTCCACTTT.

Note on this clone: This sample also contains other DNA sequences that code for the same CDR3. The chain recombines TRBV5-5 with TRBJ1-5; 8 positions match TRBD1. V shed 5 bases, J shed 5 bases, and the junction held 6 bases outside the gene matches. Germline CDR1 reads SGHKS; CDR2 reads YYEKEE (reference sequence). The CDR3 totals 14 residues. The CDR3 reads CASSLQGGDQPQHF. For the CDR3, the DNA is TGTGCCAGCAGTCTACAGGGGGGCGATCAGCCCCAGCATTTT.

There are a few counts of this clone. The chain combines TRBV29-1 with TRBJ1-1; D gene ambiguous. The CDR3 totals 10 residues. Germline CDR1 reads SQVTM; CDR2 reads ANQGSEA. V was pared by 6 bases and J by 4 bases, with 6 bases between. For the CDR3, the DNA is TGCAGCGTGCAGGTCACTGAAGCTTTCTTT. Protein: CSVQVTEAFF.

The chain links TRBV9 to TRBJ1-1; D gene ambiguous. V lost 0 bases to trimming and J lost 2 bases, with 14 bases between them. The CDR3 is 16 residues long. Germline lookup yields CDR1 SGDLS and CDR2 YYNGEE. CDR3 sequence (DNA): TGTGCCAGCAGCGTAGGGGTCGGGGATTTAAACACTGAAGCTTTCTTT. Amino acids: CASSVGVGDLNTEAFF.

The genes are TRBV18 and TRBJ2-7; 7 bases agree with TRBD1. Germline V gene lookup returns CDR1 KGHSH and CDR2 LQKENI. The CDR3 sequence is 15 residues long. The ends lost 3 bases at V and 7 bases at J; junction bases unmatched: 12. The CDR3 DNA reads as TGTGCCAGCTCACCCCAAAGTGACAGGGTCGGAGAGCAGTACTTC. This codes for CASSPQSDRVGEQYF.